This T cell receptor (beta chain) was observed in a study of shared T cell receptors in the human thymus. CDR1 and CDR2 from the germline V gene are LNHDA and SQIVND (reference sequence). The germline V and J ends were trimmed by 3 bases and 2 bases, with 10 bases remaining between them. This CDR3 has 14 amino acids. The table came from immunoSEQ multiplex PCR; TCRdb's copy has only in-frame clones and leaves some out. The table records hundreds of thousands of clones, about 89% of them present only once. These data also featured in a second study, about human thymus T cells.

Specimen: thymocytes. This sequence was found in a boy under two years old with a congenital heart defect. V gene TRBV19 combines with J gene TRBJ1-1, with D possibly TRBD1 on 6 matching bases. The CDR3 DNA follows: TGTGCCAGTAGTATTGGGGGACAAAACACTGAAGCTTTCTTT. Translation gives CASSIGGQNTEAFF.